This T cell receptor beta chain was identified in a study of patients and donors after allogeneic stem cell transplantation. TCRdb itself ran the RT-PCR reads through MiXCR, one entry per CDR3 protein. Seen here are 200,000 to 250,000 distinct CDR3 sequences, over 30% observed once, and the top ten hold roughly 12%. The CDR3 has 15 residues. The germline V and J ends were trimmed by 4 bases and 2 bases, with 15 bases remaining between them. The germline gives CDR1 LGHDT, CDR2 YNNKEL (reference sequence). The chain couples TRBV3-1 to TRBJ2-7, with unresolved D. Sequencing was performed on blood, either unsorted or a sorted T cell fraction (not recorded which). The receptor was derived from a human donor who was either an allogeneic HSCT recipient or a stem cell or donor lymphocyte infusion donor (not recorded which). It is not recorded whose cells these are; they may come from a transplant donor. The CDR3 here is CASSRGPPGTYEQYF. The CDR3 nucleotides read TGTGCCAGCAGCCGAGGACCGCCTGGGACCTACGAGCAGTACTTC.